Presented here are 21 T cell receptor beta chains from one specimen sequenced in a study of CD8+ T cells in alopecia areata. The authors extracted RNA and reverse transcribed it into cDNA as the sequencing template. Using immunoSEQ multiplex PCR, the repertoire was profiled, and TCRdb retains in-frame clones only, with some absent. The sample has more than 75,000 clones, around 38% seen once; the top ten hold 1% to 1.5%. Sequencing was done on a sample of CD4+ T cells sorted from blood. The receptors were gathered from a human donor with alopecia areata.

J is TRBJ1-5 and V is TRBV7-2; TRBD1 matches 7 bases. Germline V gene data show CDR1 as SGHTA and CDR2 as FQGNSA. With 6 bases clipped from V and 7 bases from J, the junction kept 15 bases outside the gene matches. The CDR3 contains 16 residues. CDR3 region: CASSPGRRGQEQPQHF. CDR3 nucleotide sequence: TGTGCCAGCAGTCCCGGACGGAGGGGGCAGGAACAGCCCCAGCATTTT.

The chain carries TRBV4-3 and TRBJ2-1; no reliable D call. The CDR3 sequence is 15 residues long. The germline gives CDR1 LGHNA, CDR2 YSLEER. The V gene lost 0 bases and the J gene lost 3 bases, with 9 bases spanning the gap. The CDR3: CASSQEVTYYNEQFF. The DNA of the CDR3 is TGCGCCAGCAGCCAAGAAGTGACTTACTACAATGAGCAGTTCTTC.

This clone appeared a few times. A junction boundary mismatches the germline segment, possibly from a read error. The chain has TRBV2 and TRBJ2-3, with 7 bases that match TRBD2. The CDR3 has 13 residues. The germline V gene has CDR1 SNHLY and CDR2 FYNNEI. The CDR3 sequence: CASSGEAVDTQYF. CDR3 nucleotide sequence: TGTGCGAGCAGCGGGGAAGCAGTAGATACGCAGTATTTT.

In regard to this clone: Other DNA variants within this sample encode the same CDR3. V is TRBV5-1 and J is TRBJ2-1, with D unclear. There are 13 residues in the CDR3. Trimming took off 0 bases at V and 5 bases at J, with 6 bases between the two ends. Germline CDR1 is SGHRS and CDR2 is YFSETQ. The CDR3 nucleotides read TGCGCCAGCAGCTTGGGGTCGAACAATGAGCAGTTCTTC. The encoded protein is CASSLGSNNEQFF.

This chain uses TRBV10-3 with TRBJ2-1; perhaps TRBD2 as D (5 bases). Per the germline V gene, CDR1 is ENHRY and CDR2 is SYGVKD. The CDR3 covers 16 residues. The ends were cut back, 2 bases at V and 3 bases at J, with 14 bases in the middle. The CDR3 bases are TGTGCCATCAGTGAGGAGGGTACCGCGGGCTACAATGAGCAGTTCTTC. Translating it yields CAISEEGTAGYNEQFF.

The chain is built from TRBV29-1 and TRBJ2-1; 12 nucleotides align to TRBD2. The CDR3 is 13 amino acids. Germline-derived CDR1 and CDR2 are SQVTM and ANQGSEA. With 4 bases clipped from V and 13 bases from J, the junction kept 8 bases outside the gene matches. CDR3 amino acids: CSVVRMTSGRQFF. The CDR3 nucleotides are TGCAGCGTTGTCCGGATGACTAGCGGGAGACAGTTCTTC.

This rearrangement joins TRBV30 to TRBJ2-7; TRBD1 or TRBD2 may be the D gene (5 bases each). Trimming pared 0 bases from V and 9 bases from J, leaving 15 bases between. The germline CDR1 and CDR2 sequences are GTSNPN and SVGIG (reference sequence). This CDR3 is 13 amino acids long. The CDR3 bases are TGTGCCTGGAGTGTTGGGCAGGGAGTTCTGCAGTACTTC. Its protein product is CAWSVGQGVLQYF.

This clone was counted between two and nine times. Here the CDR3 reads CASSPPGQDNYEQYF. CDR3 DNA: TGTGCCAGCTCACCACCGGGACAGGATAACTACGAGCAGTACTTC. The chain joins TRBV18 to TRBJ2-7; TRBD1 aligns across 8 bases. J gave up 3 bases and V 0 bases, and 4 bases lay outside the gene matches. The CDR3 extends over 15 amino acids. CDR1 and CDR2 (germline): KGHSH, LQKENI.

This rearrangement joins TRBV4-2 to TRBJ1-1; D is unresolved. This CDR3 has 14 amino acids. Trimming left V 0 bases short and J 6 bases short, with 11 bases between. CDR1 LGHNA and CDR2 YNFKEQ come from the germline V gene. In DNA, the CDR3 is TGTGCCAGCAGCCAAGATTTTACTCGCTCTGAAGCTTTCTTT. It yields the protein CASSQDFTRSEAFF.

This clone was found a few times. The same CDR3 arises from other DNA sequences in this sample as well. The chain carries TRBV29-1 and TRBJ2-5; no firm D call. This CDR3 has 11 residues. The ends were cut back, 4 bases at V and 2 bases at J, with 5 bases in the middle. Germline CDR1 SQVTM, CDR2 ANQGSEA. The CDR3 sequence: CSVGPQETQYF. The CDR3 bases are TGCAGCGTTGGTCCGCAAGAGACCCAGTACTTC.

This rearrangement joins TRBV6-5 to TRBJ2-4; D not resolved. Looked up from germline, CDR1 is MNHEY and CDR2 is SVGAGI. This CDR3 has 13 amino acids. Trimming stripped 7 bases from V and 6 bases from J, with 13 bases between. In nucleotides, the CDR3 is TGTGCCAGCACCCAAGGTCCGGGAAACATTCAGTACTTC. Translation gives CASTQGPGNIQYF.

V gene TRBV7-2 combines with J gene TRBJ2-2; tentatively, D is TRBD2 (6 bases). Germline V gene lookup returns CDR1 SGHTA and CDR2 FQGNSA. Trimming shortened V by 5 bases and J by 6 bases, and 13 bases separated the two germline ends. The CDR3 sequence is 14 residues long. The CDR3 DNA reads TGTGCCAGCAGCCCCAGGGACTCATCCGGGGAGCTGTTTTTT. Its translation: CASSPRDSSGELFF.

The V and J genes are TRBV5-1 and TRBJ1-1, with unresolved D. The CDR3 has 14 amino acids. The germline CDR1 and CDR2 sequences are SGHRS and YFSETQ. V was trimmed by 0 bases and J by 0 bases, leaving 6 bases between them. The CDR3 here is CASSLGGVNTEAFF. The CDR3 coding sequence is TGCGCCAGCAGCTTGGGAGGAGTGAACACTGAAGCTTTCTTT.

This chain links TRBV28 with TRBJ1-5; a weak D match, TRBD1 (6 bases). CDR1 MDHEN and CDR2 SYDVKM come from the germline V gene. Deletions cut 7 bases from V and 0 bases from J, with 10 bases between. The CDR3 runs to 14 residues. CDR3 DNA: TGTGCCAGCATCGCGGACAGTAGCAATCAGCCCCAGCATTTT. Translation: CASIADSSNQPQHF.

The chain uses TRBV5-1 and TRBJ2-1, with 10 bases lining up with TRBD2. The J segment lost 3 bases and the V segment lost 2 bases, leaving 11 bases of the junction unmatched. The CDR3 loop spans 18 amino acids. CDR1 is SGHRS and CDR2 is YFSETQ in the germline V gene. CDR3 sequence (DNA): TGCGCCAGCAGCTTCCCCGCTAGCGGGAGAGGGAGCTACAATGAGCAGTTCTTC. Amino acids: CASSFPASGRGSYNEQFF.

This rearrangement joins TRBV5-1 to TRBJ2-7; D gene unclear. Germline values: CDR1 SGHRS, CDR2 YFSETQ. Deletions cut 4 bases from V and 9 bases from J, with 14 bases between. CDR3 size: 12 residues. This chain's CDR3 is CASSRDQYGQYF. CDR3 sequence (DNA): TGCGCCAGCAGCAGAGACCAGTATGGGCAGTACTTC.

This clone was seen repeatedly, ten times or more. This chain joins TRBV2 and TRBJ2-7; 7 nucleotides line up with TRBD1. Germline V gene sequence: CDR1 SNHLY, CDR2 FYNNEI. Trimming at V came to 1 base and at J to 5 bases, leaving 5 bases not matched to a gene. The CDR3 has 14 amino acids. The CDR3 is CASSEDRGGHEQYF. The CDR3 nucleotides read TGTGCCAGCAGTGAAGACAGGGGTGGACACGAGCAGTACTTC.

The genes are TRBV7-9 and TRBJ2-1; 7 positions match TRBD2. Unmatched junction bases numbered 13, after V lost 1 base and J lost 1 base. Germline V gene lookup returns CDR1 SEHNR and CDR2 FQNEAQ (reference sequence). This CDR3 region has 19 residues. CDR3 nucleotides: TGTGCCAGCAGCTTAGGAGGCATGACAGCGGGGTTATCCTACAATGAGCAGTTCTTC. This sequence encodes CASSLGGMTAGLSYNEQFF.

This clone was seen a handful of times. V gene TRBV6-6 combines with J gene TRBJ2-1; 7 positions agree with TRBD2. The V and J ends lost 4 bases and 1 base, in that order; junction bases with no gene match: 7. Germline V gives CDR1 MNHNY, CDR2 SVGAGI (reference sequence). This CDR3 spans 16 amino acids. The CDR3 DNA sequence: TGTGCCAGCAGTTCACGCCCTAGCGGATCCTACAATGAGCAGTTCTTC. Its translation is CASSSRPSGSYNEQFF.

The sample holds a few counts of this clone. This rearrangement joins TRBV27 to TRBJ2-5; either TRBD1 or TRBD2 may supply D (5 bases each). Per germline, CDR1 MNHEY and CDR2 SMNVEV (reference sequence). V gave up 5 bases and J gave up 9 bases, with 19 bases separating them. This CDR3 has 14 amino acids. CDR3 sequence (DNA): TGTGCCAGCAGTCTAAGGGACGGGGCCGGGGCCCAGTACTTC. Its protein is CASSLRDGAGAQYF.

This clone was observed a few times. The same CDR3 can be traced to other DNA sequences in this sample. The chain recombines TRBV7-2 with TRBJ2-5; 7 bases map to TRBD2. After removal of 5 bases from V and 5 bases from J, the junction contained 8 bases not matched to a gene. The CDR3 has 14 residues. Germline V gene sequence: CDR1 SGHTA, CDR2 FQGNSA. The CDR3 spells CASSPTGLRETQYF. The CDR3 DNA follows: TGTGCCAGCAGCCCAACGGGACTACGGGAGACCCAGTACTTC.